The clone carrying this T cell receptor (beta chain) has only a few counts. This sample is drawn from a study of blood T cell repertoires in COVID-19. Per the germline V gene, CDR1 is SGHNT and CDR2 is YYREEE (reference sequence). The CDR3 runs to 16 residues. V was cut by 1 base and J by 0 bases, with 8 bases left in between. Original processing notes: Amplified reference gene primers provided the basis for estimating nucleated cell counts. Profiled with immunoSEQ multiplex PCR; TCRdb holds only in-frame clones, not every one. D and trimming come from the DNA, and the V and J calls and clone size come from that table. Among fewer than 85,000 clones, over 60% were seen once, and the ten largest hold around 20%.

The TCR originated in a woman of 80 years or more with active or convalescent COVID-19. The rearrangement uses TRBV5-4 and TRBJ1-6, with unresolved D. Material for sequencing was peripheral blood. DNA for the CDR3: TGTGCCAGCAGCTTGTACGGGAGCTCCTATAATTCACCCCTCCACTTT. The encoded protein is CASSLYGSSYNSPLHF.